This TCR beta chain was profiled in a study of control samples from healthy donors and cancer patients. Profiled with immunoSEQ multiplex PCR; TCRdb holds only in-frame clones, not every one. The sample has about 52,000 clones; roughly 95% are singletons. Germline CDR1 SGHAT, CDR2 FQDESV (reference sequence). V was clipped by 3 bases and J by 0 bases, with 11 bases between them. The CDR3 has 15 residues. This receptor was obtained from a man aged 30-40 years in good health. Sample: blood. The chain has TRBV11-1 and TRBJ1-2; weak D call: TRBD1 (5 bases). The CDR3 region is CASSFPGLSNYGYTF. CDR3 nucleotide sequence: TGTGCCAGCAGCTTCCCGGGACTATCTAACTATGGCTACACCTTC.